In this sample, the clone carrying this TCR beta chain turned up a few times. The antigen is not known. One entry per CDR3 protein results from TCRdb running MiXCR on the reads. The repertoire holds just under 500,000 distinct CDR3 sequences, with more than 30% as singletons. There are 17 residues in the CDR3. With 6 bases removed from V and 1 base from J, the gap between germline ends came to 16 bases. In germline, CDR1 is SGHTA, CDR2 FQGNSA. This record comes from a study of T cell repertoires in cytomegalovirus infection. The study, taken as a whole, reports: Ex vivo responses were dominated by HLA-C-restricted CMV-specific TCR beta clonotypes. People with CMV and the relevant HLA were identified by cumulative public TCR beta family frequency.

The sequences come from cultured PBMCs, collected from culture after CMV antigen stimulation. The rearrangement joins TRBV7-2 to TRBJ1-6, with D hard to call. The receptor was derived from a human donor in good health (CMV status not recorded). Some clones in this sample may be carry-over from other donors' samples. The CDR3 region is CASSWILKGSYNSPLHF. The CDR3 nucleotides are TGTGCCAGCAGTTGGATACTCAAAGGGTCCTATAATTCACCCCTCCACTTT.